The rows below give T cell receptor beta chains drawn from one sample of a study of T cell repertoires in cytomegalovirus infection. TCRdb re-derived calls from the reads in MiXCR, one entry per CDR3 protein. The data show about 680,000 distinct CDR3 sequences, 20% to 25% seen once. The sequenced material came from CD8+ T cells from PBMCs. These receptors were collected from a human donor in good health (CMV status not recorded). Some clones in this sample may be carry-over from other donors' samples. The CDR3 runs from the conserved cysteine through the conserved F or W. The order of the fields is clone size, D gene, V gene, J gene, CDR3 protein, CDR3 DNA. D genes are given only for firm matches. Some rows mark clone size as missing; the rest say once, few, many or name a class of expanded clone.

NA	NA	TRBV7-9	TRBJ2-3	CASSSLRGPADTQYF	TGTGCCAGCAGCTCCCTCCGGGGGCCGGCAGATACGCAGTATTTT
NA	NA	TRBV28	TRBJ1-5	CASSLYSRREQPQHF	TGTGCCAGCAGTTTATATTCGAGGAGGGAACAGCCCCAGCATTTT
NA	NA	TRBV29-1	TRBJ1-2	CSAVLRWGGNYGYTF	TGCAGCGCCGTCCTTAGATGGGGGGGCAACTATGGCTACACCTTC
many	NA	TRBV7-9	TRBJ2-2	CASSLGGGSGELFF	TGTGCCAGCAGCTTAGGTGGCGGGTCCGGGGAGCTGTTTTTT
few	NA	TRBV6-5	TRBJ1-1	CASSYYSGQTEAFF	TGTGCCAGCAGTTACTATTCGGGTCAGACTGAAGCTTTCTTT
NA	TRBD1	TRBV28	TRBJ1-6	CASTATGGGNSPLHF	TGTGCCAGCACCGCGACAGGGGGCGGTAATTCACCCCTCCACTTT
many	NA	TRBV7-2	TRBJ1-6	CASSPRQAPLHF	TGTGCCAGCAGCCCCCGCCAAGCACCCCTCCACTTT
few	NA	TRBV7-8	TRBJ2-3	CASSFPSSGRTDTQYF	TGTGCCAGCAGCTTCCCAAGTAGCGGCCGCACAGATACGCAGTATTTT
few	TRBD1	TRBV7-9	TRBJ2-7	CASSLRGLYEQYF	TGTGCCAGCAGCTTAAGGGGGCTCTACGAGCAGTACTTC
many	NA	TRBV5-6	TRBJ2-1	CASSFGRPTDEQFF	TGTGCCAGCAGCTTTGGCAGGCCCACGGATGAGCAGTTCTTC
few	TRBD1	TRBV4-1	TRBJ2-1	CASSRMDRGPYNEQFF	TGCGCCAGCAGCCGGATGGACAGGGGTCCTTACAATGAGCAGTTCTTC
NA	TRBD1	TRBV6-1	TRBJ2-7	CVSSEGTAYEQYF	TGTGTCAGCAGTGAAGGGACAGCCTACGAGCAGTACTTC
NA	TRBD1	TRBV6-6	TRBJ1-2	CASSYPTRGLDYGYTF	TGTGCCAGCAGTTACCCGACAAGGGGGCTCGACTATGGCTACACCTTC
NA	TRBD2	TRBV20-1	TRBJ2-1	CSASGTSDDNEQFF	TGCAGTGCTAGTGGGACTAGCGACGACAATGAGCAGTTCTTC
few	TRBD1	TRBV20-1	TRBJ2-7	CSAKPGQGVFSYEQYF	TGCAGTGCTAAACCAGGACAGGGAGTTTTTTCCTACGAGCAGTACTTC
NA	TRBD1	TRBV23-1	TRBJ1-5	CASWLHRGQPQHF	TGCGCCAGCTGGCTGCACAGGGGTCAGCCCCAGCATTTT
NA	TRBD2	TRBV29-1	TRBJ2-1	CSVEGGTSGSYNEQFF	TGCAGCGTTGAAGGTGGGACTAGCGGATCCTACAATGAGCAGTTCTTC
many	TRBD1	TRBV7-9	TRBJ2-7	CASSRGTGDSYEQYF	TGTGCCAGCAGCCGAGGGACAGGGGATTCCTACGAGCAGTACTTC
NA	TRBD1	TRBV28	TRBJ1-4	CASSAGQGKNEKLFF	TGTGCCAGCAGTGCCGGACAGGGGAAGAATGAAAAACTGTTTTTT
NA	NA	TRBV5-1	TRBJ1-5	CASRPTTGTNQPQHF	TGCGCCAGCAGACCTACCACGGGGACCAATCAGCCCCAGCATTTT
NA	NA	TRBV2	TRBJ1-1	CASTEAFF	TGTGCCAGCACTGAAGCTTTCTTT
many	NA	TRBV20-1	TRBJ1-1	CSARDTGLLSEAFF	TGCAGTGCTAGAGATACAGGGTTACTTTCTGAAGCTTTCTTT
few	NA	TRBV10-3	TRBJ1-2	CAISELNYGYTF	TGTGCCATCAGTGAACTGAACTATGGCTACACCTTC
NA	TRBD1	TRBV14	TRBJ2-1	CASSLGQGKDNEQFF	TGTGCCAGCAGCCTCGGACAGGGGAAGGACAATGAGCAGTTCTTC
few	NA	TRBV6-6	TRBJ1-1	CASSAQGNTEAFF	TGTGCCAGCAGTGCACAGGGGAACACTGAAGCTTTCTTT
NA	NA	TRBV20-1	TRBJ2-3	CSAQLGLRGTDTQYF	TGCAGTGCGCAATTGGGCCTTAGGGGCACAGATACGCAGTATTTT
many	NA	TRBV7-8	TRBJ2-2	CASSPPGGDTGELFF	TGTGCCAGCAGCCCGCCCGGCGGCGACACCGGGGAGCTGTTTTTT
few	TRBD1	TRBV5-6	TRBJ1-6	CASSRDRHHQVYNSPLHF	TGTGCCAGCAGCAGGGACAGGCACCATCAAGTTTATAATTCACCCCTCCACTTT
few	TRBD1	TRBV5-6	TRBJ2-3	CASSLAGQGSWTDTQYF	TGTGCCAGCAGCTTGGCCGGACAGGGGTCGTGGACAGATACGCAGTATTTT
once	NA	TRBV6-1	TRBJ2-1	CASSEARTSQQFF	TGTGCCAGCAGTGAAGCGAGAACTAGTCAGCAGTTCTTC
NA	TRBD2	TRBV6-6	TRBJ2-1	CASSGSGGARDEQFF	TGTGCCAGCAGTGGGAGCGGGGGGGCCAGAGATGAGCAGTTCTTC
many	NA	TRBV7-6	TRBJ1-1	CASSLDRVNTEAFF	TGTGCCAGCAGCTTAGACAGGGTGAACACTGAAGCTTTCTTT
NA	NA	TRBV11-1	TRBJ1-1	CASGGGRRNTEVFF	TGTGCCAGCGGGGGAGGACGGAGGAACACTGAAGTTTTCTTT
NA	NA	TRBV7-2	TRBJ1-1	CASSLSMVANTEAFF	TGTGCCAGCAGCTTATCGATGGTCGCGAACACTGAAGCTTTCTTT
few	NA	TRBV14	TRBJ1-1	CASSQDRTGYTEAFF	TGTGCCAGCAGCCAGGACCGTACAGGATACACTGAAGCTTTCTTT
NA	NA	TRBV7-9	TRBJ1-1	CASSLAVLVNTEAFF	TGTGCCAGCAGCTTAGCAGTTTTGGTGAACACTGAAGCTTTCTTT
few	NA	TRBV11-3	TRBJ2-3	CASSFGLVNTDTQYF	TGTGCCAGCAGCTTCGGACTCGTGAACACAGATACGCAGTATTTT
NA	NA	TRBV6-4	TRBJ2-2	CASRQGFYTGELFF	TGTGCCAGCAGACAGGGCTTCTACACCGGGGAGCTGTTTTTT
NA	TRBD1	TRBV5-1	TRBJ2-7	CASSPWTGGYDFSEQYF	TGCGCCAGCAGCCCGTGGACAGGGGGGTACGACTTCTCCGAGCAGTACTTC
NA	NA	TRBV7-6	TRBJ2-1	CASPFAGTNEQFF	TGTGCCAGCCCCTTTGCCGGGACCAATGAGCAGTTCTTC
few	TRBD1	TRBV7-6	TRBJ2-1	CASSLRPRDSYNEQFF	TGTGCCAGCAGCTTGCGGCCCAGGGACAGCTACAATGAGCAGTTCTTC
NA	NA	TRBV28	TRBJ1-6	CASSNADMDSPLHF	TGTGCCAGCAGTAACGCTGACATGGACTCACCCCTCCACTTT
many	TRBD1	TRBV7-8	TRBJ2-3	CASSLAGTGSTDTQYF	TGTGCCAGCAGCTTAGCCGGGACAGGCAGCACAGATACGCAGTATTTT
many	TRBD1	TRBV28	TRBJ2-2	CASSSRGDRDTGELFF	TGTGCCAGCAGTAGCCGAGGGGACAGGGACACCGGGGAGCTGTTTTTT
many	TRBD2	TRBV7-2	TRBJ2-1	CASSLNGLAVTYNEQFF	TGTGCCAGCAGCTTAAACGGACTAGCGGTCACCTACAATGAGCAGTTCTTC
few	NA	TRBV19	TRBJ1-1	CASSIGLDTEAFF	TGTGCCAGTAGTATAGGGTTGGACACTGAAGCTTTCTTT
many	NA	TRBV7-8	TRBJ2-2	CASSLGQVLNTGELFF	TGTGCCAGCAGCTTAGGGCAGGTCCTGAACACCGGGGAGCTGTTTTTT
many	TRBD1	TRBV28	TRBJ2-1	CASSFLIRPTDRGNEQFF	TGTGCCAGCAGTTTCCTAATTCGACCGACCGACAGGGGCAATGAGCAGTTCTTC
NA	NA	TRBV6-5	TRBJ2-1	CASSLSGTGINEQFF	TGTGCCAGCAGTTTAAGCGGGACAGGCATAAATGAGCAGTTCTTC
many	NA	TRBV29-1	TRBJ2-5	CSVDKQGKTQYF	TGCAGCGTTGATAAACAGGGCAAGACCCAGTACTTC
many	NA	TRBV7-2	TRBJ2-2	CASWTDRRTGELFF	TGTGCCAGTTGGACGGACAGAAGGACCGGGGAGCTGTTTTTT
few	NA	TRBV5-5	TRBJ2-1	CASSLPLNSETEQFF	TGTGCCAGCAGCTTACCGCTTAATTCCGAGACTGAGCAGTTCTTC
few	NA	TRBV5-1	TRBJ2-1	CASQTERGAYNEQFF	TGCGCCAGCCAGACGGAGAGGGGGGCCTACAATGAGCAGTTCTTC
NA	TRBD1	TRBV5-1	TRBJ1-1	CASSLKGAGTEAFF	TGCGCCAGCAGCTTGAAGGGGGCTGGCACTGAAGCTTTCTTT